The next 3 T cell receptor beta chains were all read from a single sample in a study of T cell responses to AZD1222 COVID-19 vaccine. The repertoire was sequenced with immunoSEQ multiplex PCR; TCRdb's copy has only in-frame clones and lacks some. The repertoire holds 150,000 to 200,000 clones, with 93% as singletons. Sequenced here: peripheral blood, sampled on day 0 of AZD1222 vaccination. All receptors come from an adult in good health.

The chain employs TRBV2 and TRBJ1-2, with TRBD1 identical over 8 bases. Per the germline V gene, CDR1 is SNHLY and CDR2 is FYNNEI. This CDR3 is 18 amino acids long. V was pared by 5 bases and J by 4 bases, with 18 bases of the junction left unmatched. The chain's CDR3 is CASSPSPLTGVLGYGYTF. As DNA, the CDR3 is TGTGCCAGCAGTCCGTCGCCCTTGACAGGGGTGCTAGGCTATGGCTACACCTTC. The variable domain in full, completed from reference TRBV2 and TRBJ1-2, reads EPEVTQTPSHQVTQMGQEVILRCVPISNHLYFYWYRQILGQKVEFLVSFYNNEISEKSEIFDDQFSVERPDGSNFTLKIRSTKLEDSAMYFCASSPSPLTGVLGYGYTFGSGTRLTVV.

This clone came up once. The chain couples TRBV4-2 to TRBJ2-5; 14 nucleotides match TRBD2. CDR1 is LGHNA and CDR2 is YNFKEQ in the germline V gene. V gave up 0 bases and J gave up 5 bases; unmatched junction bases: 5. CDR3 length: 17 amino acids. The CDR3 spells CASSQEGTSGGRETQYF. DNA for the CDR3: TGTGCCAGCAGCCAAGAGGGGACTAGCGGGGGTCGGGAGACCCAGTACTTC.

As concerns this clone: The junction and the germline gene differ at one end; a read error may be behind it. This chain uses TRBV27 with TRBJ2-1, with D maybe TRBD2 (6 bases). Germline V lookup: CDR1 MNHEY, CDR2 SMNVEV (reference sequence). The CDR3 totals 13 residues. CDR3 residues: CASMLGGYSEQFF. The CDR3 bases are TGTGCCAGCATGCTCGGGGGTTACAGTGAGCAGTTCTTC.